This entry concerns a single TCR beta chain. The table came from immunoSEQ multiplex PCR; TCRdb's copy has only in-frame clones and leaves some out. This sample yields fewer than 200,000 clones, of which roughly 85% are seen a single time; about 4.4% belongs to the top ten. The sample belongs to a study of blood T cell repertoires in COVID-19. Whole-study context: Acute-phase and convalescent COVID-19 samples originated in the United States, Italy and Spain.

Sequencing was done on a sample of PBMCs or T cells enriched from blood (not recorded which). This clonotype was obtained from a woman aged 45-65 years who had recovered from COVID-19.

CDR3 sequence (DNA): TGTGCCAGCAGCTCTCCGGGACAGAGCTTCTACGAGCAGTACGTC. The encoded protein is CASSSPGQSFYEQYV. V is TRBV28 and J is TRBJ2-7; 7 bases are a match to TRBD1. CDR1 and CDR2 (germline): MDHEN, SYDVKM. This CDR3 contains 15 residues. Germline trimming cut 6 bases from V and 3 bases from J; bases unmatched to any gene: 11.